One and the same sample provided the 12 T cell receptor beta chains below, sequenced in a study of T cell responses to AZD1222 COVID-19 vaccine. TCRdb's copy holds only in-frame clones and misses some; the assay was immunoSEQ multiplex PCR. Of about 140,000 clones listed, about 87% are singletons. Sample: peripheral blood, taken on day 0 of AZD1222 vaccination. The receptors come from an adult in good health.

This clone was counted only a few times. This chain's CDR3 is CSVEGIGGTEAFF. The CDR3 coding sequence is TGCAGCGTTGAAGGCATTGGTGGCACTGAAGCTTTCTTT. The J gene is TRBJ1-1, the V gene TRBV29-1; D unclear. Per germline, CDR1 SQVTM and CDR2 ANQGSEA. Trimming shortened V by 1 base and J by 4 bases, and 10 bases separated the two germline ends. This CDR3 contains 13 residues.

The V gene is TRBV4-3, the J gene TRBJ1-1; tentative D call: TRBD1 (5 bases). V gave up 1 base and J gave up 1 base, with 13 bases separating them. This CDR3 comprises 16 residues. Germline CDR1 LGHNA, CDR2 YSLEER. CDR3 sequence: CASSQGTYWENTEAFF. Here the CDR3 DNA reads TGCGCCAGCAGCCAAGGGACATATTGGGAGAACACTGAAGCTTTCTTT.

The chain's CDR3 is CASSGLGTGTSYNEQFF. As DNA, the CDR3 is TGTGCCAGCAGTGGATTAGGTACCGGGACCAGTTACAATGAGCAGTTCTTC. The genes are TRBV25-1 and TRBJ2-1; possibly TRBD1 or TRBD2 for D (5 bases each). V lost 4 bases and J lost 4, with 20 bases in between. Germline CDR1 is MGHDK and CDR2 is SYGVNS. The CDR3 length is 17 residues.

The chain joins TRBV30 to TRBJ2-2; 9 bases are a match to TRBD2. CDR1 is GTSNPN and CDR2 is SVGIG in the germline V gene (reference sequence). CDR3 size: 16 residues. V lost 1 base to trimming and J lost 5 bases; unmatched junction nucleotides: 8. The CDR3 protein is CAWSGASGKRTGELFF. In DNA, the CDR3 is TGTGCCTGGAGTGGGGCTAGCGGGAAGAGGACCGGGGAGCTGTTTTTT.

The chain couples TRBV21-1 to TRBJ1-2; the table assigns TRBD1, which was not confirmed against the DNA. TRBV21-1 is assigned pseudogene status. This CDR3 has 13 residues. DNA of the CDR3: TGTGCCAGCAGCATCAGGAATATCTATGGCTACACCTTC. Protein: CASSIRNIYGYTF.

This clone was found a few times. The chain couples TRBV19 to TRBJ2-5; a weak D match, TRBD2 (6 bases). Trimming stripped 5 bases from V and 2 bases from J, with 18 bases between. CDR1 and CDR2 (germline): LNHDA, SQIVND (reference sequence). CDR3 size: 16 residues. In DNA form, the CDR3 reads TGTGCCAGTAGTTCACTACTCCCTGGGGGGCAAGAGACCCAGTACTTC. It codes for CASSSLLPGGQETQYF.

The rearrangement joins TRBV5-1 to TRBJ2-2; D not resolved. V was pared by 4 bases and J by 0 bases, with 7 bases between. Germline CDR1 is SGHRS and CDR2 is YFSETQ. The CDR3 is 14 residues long. For the CDR3, the DNA is TGCGCCAGCAGCATCCCGACGAACACCGGGGAGCTGTTTTTT. Amino acid sequence: CASSIPTNTGELFF.

The genes are TRBV6-5 and TRBJ2-1; possible D gene TRBD1, 5 bases. The CDR3 runs to 14 residues. Trimming removed 11 bases from V and 9 bases from J, with 23 bases in between. CDR1 and CDR2 (germline): MNHEY, SVGAGI. CDR3 amino acids: CASIGFKGRSEQFF. The CDR3 DNA reads TGTGCCTCCATCGGGTTCAAGGGGCGAAGTGAGCAGTTCTTC.

This chain links TRBV7-2 with TRBJ2-7, with D hard to call. The CDR3 loop spans 15 amino acids. The germline V and J ends were trimmed by 0 bases and 4 bases, with 13 bases remaining between them. Germline values: CDR1 SGHTA, CDR2 FQGNSA. CDR3 in amino acids: CASSLALVAPYEQYF. CDR3 DNA: TGTGCCAGCAGCTTAGCGCTCGTCGCTCCATACGAGCAGTACTTC.

V usage is TRBV21-1 and J usage is TRBJ2-1; TRBD2, as called in the table, went unchecked against the DNA. TRBV21-1 is recorded as a pseudogene. The CDR3 loop spans 15 amino acids. CDR3 nucleotide sequence: TGTGCCAGCAGCCCCCTAGCGGCCCGGTACAATGAGCAGTTCTTC. Its translation is CASSPLAARYNEQFF.

The gene calls are TRBV7-9 and TRBJ1-4, with D uncertain. The germline gives CDR1 SEHNR, CDR2 FQNEAQ (reference sequence). The V end lost 2 bases, the J end lost 7 bases, and 5 bases lay between the germline ends. This CDR3 is built from 12 residues. CDR3 nucleotide sequence: TGTGCCAGCAGCTTATCCCTTGAAAAACTGTTTTTT. It yields the protein CASSLSLEKLFF.

This clone was picked up one time. The chain links TRBV27 to TRBJ2-7, with D maybe TRBD1 (7 bases). V was shortened by 5 bases and J by 1 base, with 12 bases between the two germline ends. This CDR3 has 14 amino acids. From germline, CDR1 is MNHEY and CDR2 SMNVEV (reference sequence). CDR3 sequence (DNA): TGTGCCAGCAGTCGACAGGGACTTTCCTACGAGCAGTACTTC. This encodes CASSRQGLSYEQYF.